This entry describes one T cell receptor (beta chain). The antigen this receptor binds is unknown. No base-level quality is on record; no much larger clone is a single base apart. Using the deep immunoSEQ assay, multiplex PCR amplified TCR CDR3 regions from genomic DNA. Genomic DNA extracted from each cell subset was distributed evenly over all wells of several immunoSEQ 96-well plates, and each plate served as one replicate. Each replicate PCR for sorted subsets received around 210 ng genomic DNA, equal to roughly 30,000 T cell genomes. Purified libraries were quantified with a Qubit 3.0 fluorometer, sized on a Bioanalyzer 2100, and re-quantified with the KAPA Library Quantification kit. A separate single-read 150-cycle Illumina NextSeq 550 flow cell was used to sequence each immunoSEQ 96-well plate. From the authors' description of their analysis: The immunoSEQ output contained only junctional sequences without quality scores, so filtering could not match that applied to full-length reads. To assign V/J genes and CDR3, sequences were annotated against IMGT germline references using PyIR, a Python wrapper for IgBLAST v1.9. Reads were filtered out if the reads had weak V/J assignments (E-value above 1e-6), no CDR3, stop codons, out-of-frame junctions, or ambiguous translated residues. A V3J clonotype was defined by an identical inferred V gene, J gene, and CDR3 amino acid sequence. Percentage overlap between repertoires was computed as shared unique clonotypes divided by the size of the smaller repertoire. Repertoire richness was assessed with RTK rarefaction, the Chao1 estimator, and Recon v2.1 estimates of unobserved clonotypes. Generation probabilities were computed with OLGA for all TCRbeta clonotypes obtained by the gDNA method from several donors. TCRdb's version of the immuneACCESS table is confined to in-frame rearrangements and falls short of the full clone set. An unresolved V gene accounts for under half of the shortfall where checked; the remainder is of unknown origin. V, J and clone size reflect that table, while D and trimming were determined from the DNA. Here the sample has over a million clones; around 95% occur a single time. The ten largest clones represent about 1.2% of the sample.

These data belong to a study of shared clonotypes between healthy human individuals (dated by TCRdb to about 2020). For the study in its entirety: The cohort comprised a couple of women and a few men aged 18 to 49 years. For each donor, CD4 naive and CD4 memory were each given three plates, CD8 naive was given two plates, and CD8 memory was given one plate. To estimate repertoire size and how much clonotypes are shared between individuals, the study performed deep sequencing of blood TCR repertoires from 4 to 6 healthy adults. Libraries were prepared and TCR repertoires were sequenced by different laboratories using diverse techniques, in order to increase sequencing depth and limit assay-specific biases. Each donor's leukapheresis produced roughly between about 0.9 and 9.5 billion PBMCs. General findings and caveats noted by the study authors: Compared with non-shared clonotypes, the clonotypes found in all four sorted-subset donors had higher generation probabilities. Estimated clonotype richness was generally larger for naive than for memory subsets. The small number of donors limited the genetic and exposure-history diversity represented. Pairwise subsampling indicated that sequencing depth was expected to affect the degree of clonotype sharing among donors. Sampling was restricted to blood, and TCR repertoires in tissues likely differ from the TCR repertoires found in blood. About 5% of naive CD4, 3.5% of naive CD8, about 2.4% of memory CD4, and over 0.35% of memory CD8 clonotypes were shared across several donors. Even with the large sequencing depth, rarefaction of the sorted-subset datasets indicated that sequencing was incomplete.

The donors were healthy, HIV-negative adults with no recently reported acute infections or vaccinations. Only Caucasian adults living in Nashville, Tennessee, USA were represented among the donors. CD4+ T cells were enriched through magnetic negative selection, after which naive cells were positively selected on CD45RA and the remaining negative fraction served as the memory subset. Blood was obtained by leukapheresis, after which PBMCs were separated by Ficoll-Histopaque density gradient centrifugation and cryopreserved in liquid nitrogen vapor phase. Analytical flow cytometry was used to check the purity and quantity of every magnetically sorted T cell population. Genomic DNA was isolated from each sorted fraction and quantified by UV absorbance on a Nanodrop 2000c. The CDR3 starts with the cysteine, ends with the phenylalanine, and has 16 residues. Only CDR3 DNA remains: 48 bases, in frame from the first base. The germline ends are 18 bases apart after V is trimmed by 6 bases and J by 1 base. CDR1 and CDR2 are drawn from the germline V gene (reference sequence): SGHNT, YYREEE.

The sequence links TRBV5-4 to TRBJ2-3; the D gene is perhaps TRBD2, on 6 matching bases. Sequencing input: naive CD4+ T cells sorted from blood. The sample's cell subset or site, from its label and the paper: CD45RA+ positively selected. The origin of this receptor is a man aged 30 to 45 in good health. CDR3 region: CASTNRPSGGTDTQYF. The nucleotides read TGTGCCAGCACCAACAGGCCTTCGGGAGGCACAGATACGCAGTATTTT. When the CDR3 is completed using the reference TRBV5-4 and TRBJ2-3 genes on either side, the full variable domain is ETGVTQSPTHLIKTRGQQVTLRCSSQSGHNTVSWYQQALGQGPQFIFQYYREEENGRGNFPPRFSGLQFPNYSSELNVNALELDDSALYLCASTNRPSGGTDTQYFGPGTRLTVL.